This note documents a single T cell receptor (beta chain) sequence. The antigen this receptor binds is unknown. Qualities for individual bases were not recorded, and no much larger clone is one base off. This entry comes from a study of PD-1 blockade in classical Hodgkin lymphoma (dated by TCRdb to the early 2020s). Notes on the research overall: Nivolumab dosing was 3 mg/kg intravenously every 2 weeks, continuing until either disease progression or unacceptable toxicity. A peripheral blood immune signature of response to PD-1 blockade in classical Hodgkin lymphoma was defined using TCR beta sequencing and CyTOF. What the research found in general, with its limitations: Baseline TCR diversity was reported to be lower in newly diagnosed patients than in healthy donors and to be lower still in relapsed/refractory patients. The study covered only a single clinical trial cohort, and the causes of the repertoire differences, possibly disease activity or prior therapy, were still not defined. A significant rise by C4D1 was seen in CD4+ but not CD8+ TCR diversity (p=0.0027 vs p=0.16), with the rise being most apparent in complete responders (p=0.02). Trial patients with a complete response had baseline diversity similar to that of newly diagnosed patients, while partial responders and progressors had significantly lower diversity. Lower diversity was observed in patients in whom nivolumab was started less than 1 year after ASCT, and these patients were excluded from later analyses so that confounding by immune reconstitution would be avoided.

The time point label of this sample denotes: cycle 1 day 1 (C1D1), immediately before nivolumab initiation. Every trial patient had relapsed following autologous stem cell transplantation, and prior brentuximab vedotin exposure was what differed among cohorts A, B and C. A total of about 51 patients with relapsed/refractory classical Hodgkin lymphoma made up the trial cohort, and each patient's best overall response was complete response, partial response or progressive disease. Trial patients were treated with single-agent nivolumab in the multi-cohort phase II CheckMate 205 trial. An independent review committee assessed best overall response using the 2007 International Working Group response criteria. Trial PBMCs were obtained immediately prior to nivolumab initiation (C1D1) and on therapy at cycle 2 day 1 and cycle 4 day 1. Peripheral blood was collected in 8 mL Vacutainer Cell Preparation Tubes, from which PBMCs were isolated by centrifugation and then cryopreserved.

Its CDR3 holds 17 amino acids, cysteine through phenylalanine. The DNA shown is the 51-base CDR3, in frame from base 1. V and J are truncated by 3 bases and 0 bases respectively, leaving an intervening sequence of 15 bases. The CDR1 and CDR2 encoded by the germline V gene (reference sequence) are SEHNR and FQNEAQ. The Qiagen DNeasy kit was used to extract genomic DNA both from unsorted PBMCs and from the negatively selected CD4+ and CD8+ fractions. Amplification of TCR beta CDR3 regions was done by immunoSEQ multiplex PCR with primers that anneal to V and J segments. A synthetic immune receptor repertoire was used to minimize amplification bias, and remaining bias was computationally removed after sequencing. For the original study's pipeline: Custom Python scripts were used to quantify repertoire diversity as the Shannon entropy index. The unsorted, CD4+ and CD8+ repertoires were each analyzed separately, with the exception of combined analyses, where CD4+ and CD8+ sequences were merged in silico. Clonal expansion was defined as at least a 2-fold frequency increase after treatment relative to C1D1, with a pseudocount of 0.5 for undetected baseline clones. Singleton clones were defined as clones with 0 or 1 copy at C1D1, and non-singleton clones were defined as clones with 2 or more copies. By matching protein sequences in sorted samples from the same patient, clones expanded in unsorted samples were annotated as CD4+, CD8+ or unknown. Wilcoxon tests were applied to paired samples to test diversity changes from C1D1 to C4D1. The source is immuneACCESS, and TCRdb retained only in-frame sequences with V and J called. Part of the clones is not carried over; for the studies checked, unresolved V genes explain less than half of this, and the remainder is unexplained. V, J and clone size were drawn from that table, and D and trimming were deduced from the DNA. In this sample the table shows some 60,000 clones, 90% of which occur a single time. The ten biggest clones cover approximately 9.8% of the sample.

The V and J genes are TRBV7-9 and TRBJ1-3; the D gene is not confidently resolved. The clonotype originates from a human donor with classical Hodgkin lymphoma. Here the sequenced sample was peripheral blood mononuclear cells (PBMCs), taken at baseline. The sequenced DNA is TGTGCCAGCAGCTTTTTGGGCAGGCGAAACTCTGGAAACACCATATATTTT. It is translated as CASSFLGRRNSGNTIYF.